The present TCR beta chain was sequenced within a study of a mutant IDH1 vaccine in newly diagnosed glioma (dated by TCRdb to the early 2020s). In the study overall: Of the approximately 30 treated patients, roughly 62% were male and around 40% were female, and the mean age was around 40 years. For exploratory analyses, longitudinal TCRB deep sequencing was carried out in about 25 treated patients wherever samples were available. Before enrollment, patients had received standard therapy of radiotherapy alone, temozolomide alone, or radiochemotherapy with temozolomide; most received the combination. Peripheral blood samples were drawn at six visits, namely V03 (baseline), V05, V07, V10, V12 and V13. Paper-wide results and their limitations: Selection of PBMC samples for TCRB deep sequencing was based on availability. Changes in the top peripheral T cell clonotypes picked up by TCRB sequencing did not appear to be linked to pseudoprogression. Vaccine-induced immune responses across multiple MHC alleles were detected in 90% to 95% of patients. The authors stated that sample limitations prevented analyses of patient blood samples from being reproduced.

From a lookup of the germline V gene (reference sequence), CDR1 and CDR2 are MNHEY and SMNVEV. The CDR3 goes from the cysteine to the phenylalanine over 13 residues. The only DNA kept is the CDR3, 39 bases in frame from the first base. V is reduced by 5 bases and J by 2 bases, leaving a spacing of 10 bases between them. Concerning this clone: Its binding antigen is unknown. Base qualities are not recorded, but no much larger clone differs from it by a single base.

Library prep was done by the immunoSEQ multiplex PCR assay. Rearranged TCR beta chain sequences were amplified using the hsTCRB Kit according to the manufacturer's protocol. An Illumina MiSeq was used to sequence the TCRB libraries. The source study handled its data this way. The kit vendor's proprietary platform handled demultiplexing, trimming and gene mapping. The source is immuneACCESS, and TCRdb retained only in-frame sequences with V and J called. Part of the clones is not carried over; for the studies checked, unresolved V genes explain less than half of this, and the remainder is unexplained. V, J and clone size reflect that table, while D and trimming were determined from the DNA. In all, the sample holds about 68,000 clones, and about four fifths of those were seen once. The ten largest account for over 8% of the sample. The time point tag for this specimen amounts to: baseline, week 1 (first vaccination visit). Taken with the paper, the label for treatment or condition translates to: pre-vaccination baseline after standard-of-care therapy. The donors had newly diagnosed IDH1-mutant astrocytomas of WHO grade 3 or 4 that showed loss of nuclear ATRX. The samples were drawn from NOA16, a multicentre, single-arm, open-label phase I trial in Germany that tested a mutant IDH1 peptide vaccine in humans for the first time. Visit V03 blood draws served as the baseline sample for immunogenicity testing. Genomic DNA for TCRB sequencing was extracted from EDTA blood using the DNeasy Blood and Tissue Kit.

The sequence came from a man aged 45 to 65 with glioma. The sequenced sample was PBMCs, obtained from a glioma patient treated with radiotherapy, temozolomide or both. This chain joins TRBV27 to TRBJ2-7; no confident D gene assignment can be made. The CDR3 protein: CASSAMPPYEQYF. The sequence in DNA is TGTGCCAGCAGTGCTATGCCCCCCTACGAGCAGTACTTC.